Listed below are T cell receptor beta chains from one sample, sequenced in a study of blood T cell repertoires in COVID-19. Measured with immunoSEQ multiplex PCR; TCRdb has only the in-frame clones, and not every one. The data hold tens of thousands of clones, with over 75% observed a single time. The sample comprised peripheral blood. The receptors were gathered from a human donor in a cohort sampled during active COVID-19. The CDR3 runs from the conserved cysteine through the conserved F or W. The order of the fields is clone size, J gene, D gene, V gene, CDR3 protein, CDR3 DNA. D genes are given only for firm matches. A clone size is listed for some rows: how often the clone was seen (once, few, many), or a class if it is expanded.

NA TRBJ1-5 TRBD1 TRBV24-1 CATSDPGQGANQPQHF TGTGCCACCAGTGATCCGGGACAGGGTGCCAATCAGCCCCAGCATTTT
once TRBJ1-5 NA TRBV2 CASSVGRDNQPQHF TGTGCCAGCAGTGTGGGCAGGGATAATCAGCCCCAGCATTTT
NA TRBJ2-7 TRBD1 TRBV28 CASSSRTGGAYEQYF TGTGCCAGCAGTTCCCGGACAGGGGGTGCCTACGAGCAGTACTTC
NA TRBJ1-1 NA TRBV5-1 CASSLTGLNTEAFF TGCGCCAGCAGCCTAACAGGTTTGAACACTGAAGCTTTCTTT
NA TRBJ1-5 NA TRBV6-5 CASSLTGTGDQPQHF TGTGCCAGCAGTCTCACCGGGACGGGGGATCAGCCCCAGCATTTT
few TRBJ1-1 NA TRBV7-8 CASSLGAGRTEAFF TGTGCCAGCAGCTTAGGAGCCGGGAGAACTGAAGCTTTCTTT
NA TRBJ2-2 NA TRBV2 CASSKGTRNTGELFF TGTGCCAGCAGTAAGGGGACACGAAACACCGGGGAGCTGTTTTTT
NA TRBJ2-3 NA TRBV2 CASRADRLSTDTQYF TGTGCCAGCAGGGCCGACAGGCTTAGCACAGATACGCAGTATTTT
NA TRBJ2-4 NA TRBV5-1 CASSLGGQKNIQYF TGCGCCAGCAGCTTGGGTGGGCAGAAAAACATTCAGTACTTC
NA TRBJ1-1 NA TRBV6-6 CASSPSVGGNTEAFF TGTGCCAGCAGCCCTTCGGTGGGGGGGAACACTGAAGCTTTCTTT
NA TRBJ1-1 NA TRBV18 CASSQGWGTEAFF TGTGCCAGCTCACAGGGGTGGGGCACTGAAGCTTTCTTT
once TRBJ2-7 NA TRBV4-1 CAQRCSYEQYF TGCGCCCAACGGTGCTCCTACGAGCAGTACTTC
NA TRBJ1-2 NA TRBV12-3/TRBV12-4 CASSLGTYGYTF TGTGCCAGCAGTTTAGGGACTTATGGCTACACCTTC
NA TRBJ2-5 TRBD2 TRBV7-3 CASSPRRGVQETQYF TGTGCCAGCAGTCCACGGCGGGGGGTACAAGAGACCCAGTACTTC
NA TRBJ2-7 TRBD2 TRBV6-5 CASSSTPGTSSIEQYF TGTGCCAGCAGTTCCACTCCCGGGACTAGTAGTATCGAGCAGTACTTC
once TRBJ2-7 NA TRBV15 CATSREFSGSRSYEQYF TGTGCCACCAGCAGAGAATTTTCAGGGTCCAGGTCCTACGAGCAGTACTTC
NA TRBJ2-7 NA TRBV11-3 CASSFPGAYEQYF TGTGCCAGCAGCTTCCCGGGGGCCTACGAGCAGTACTTC
NA TRBJ2-5 TRBD2 TRBV7-2 CASSLVASGGAGETQYF TGTGCCAGCAGCTTAGTTGCTAGCGGGGGGGCCGGTGAGACCCAGTACTTC
NA TRBJ2-7 NA TRBV15 CATSRDPVSLPYEQYF TGTGCCACCAGCAGAGATCCAGTTTCTCTCCCCTACGAGCAGTACTTC
once TRBJ2-3 TRBD2 TRBV24-1 CATSDLGGQSGITDTQYF TGTGCCACCAGTGATTTAGGCGGTCAAAGCGGGATCACAGATACGCAGTATTTT
few TRBJ2-5 TRBD2 TRBV15 CATSRGGRGVAQETQYF TGTGCCACCAGCAGAGGGGGCCGGGGGGTGGCTCAAGAGACCCAGTACTTC
NA TRBJ1-4 NA TRBV13 CASSLNRAGEKLFF TGTGCCAGCAGCCTCAACAGGGCTGGCGAAAAACTGTTTTTT